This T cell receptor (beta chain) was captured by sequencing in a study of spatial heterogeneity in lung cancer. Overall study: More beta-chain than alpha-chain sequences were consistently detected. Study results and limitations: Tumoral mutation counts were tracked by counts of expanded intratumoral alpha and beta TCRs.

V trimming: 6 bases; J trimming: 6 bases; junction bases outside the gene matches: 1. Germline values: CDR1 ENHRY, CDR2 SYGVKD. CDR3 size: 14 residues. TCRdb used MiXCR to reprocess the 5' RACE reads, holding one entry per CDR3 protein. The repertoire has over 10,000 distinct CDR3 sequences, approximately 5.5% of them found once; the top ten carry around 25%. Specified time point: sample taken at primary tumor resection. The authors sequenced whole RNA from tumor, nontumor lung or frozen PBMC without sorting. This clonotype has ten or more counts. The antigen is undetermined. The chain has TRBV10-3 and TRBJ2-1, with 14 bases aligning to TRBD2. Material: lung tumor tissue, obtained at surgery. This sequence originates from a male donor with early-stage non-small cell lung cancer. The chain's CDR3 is CAIRGTSGGNEQFF. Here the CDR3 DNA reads TGTGCCATCAGGGGGACTAGCGGGGGCAATGAGCAGTTCTTC.